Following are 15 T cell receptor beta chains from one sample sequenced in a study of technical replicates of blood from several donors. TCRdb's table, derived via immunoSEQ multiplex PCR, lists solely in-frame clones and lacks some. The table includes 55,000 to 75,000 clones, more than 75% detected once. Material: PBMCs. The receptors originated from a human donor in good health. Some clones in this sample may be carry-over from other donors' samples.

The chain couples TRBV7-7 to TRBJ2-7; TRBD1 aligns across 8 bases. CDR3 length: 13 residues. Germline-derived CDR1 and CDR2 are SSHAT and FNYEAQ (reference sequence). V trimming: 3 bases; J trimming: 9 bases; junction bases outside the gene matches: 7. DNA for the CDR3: TGTGCCAGCAGCTTGACTCAGGGGGCAGGGCAGTACTTC. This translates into CASSLTQGAGQYF. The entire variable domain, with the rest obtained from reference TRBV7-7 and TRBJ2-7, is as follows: GAGVSQSPRYKVTKRGQDVTLRCDPISSHATLYWYQQALGQGPEFLTYFNYEAQPDKSGLPSDRFSAERPEGSISTLTIQRTEQRDSAMYRCASSLTQGAGQYFGPGTRLTVT.

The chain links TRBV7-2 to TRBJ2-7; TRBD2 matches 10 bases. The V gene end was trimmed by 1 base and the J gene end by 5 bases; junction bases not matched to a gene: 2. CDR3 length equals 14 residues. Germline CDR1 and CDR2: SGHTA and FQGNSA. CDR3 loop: CASSLGLAGDEQYF. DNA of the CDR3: TGTGCCAGCAGCTTAGGGCTAGCGGGAGACGAGCAGTACTTC. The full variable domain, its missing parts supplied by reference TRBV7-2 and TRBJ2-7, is GAGVSQSPSNKVTEKGKDVELRCDPISGHTALYWYRQSLGQGLEFLIYFQGNSAPDKSGLPSDRFSAERTGGSVSTLTIQRTQQEDSAVYLCASSLGLAGDEQYFGPGTRLTVT.

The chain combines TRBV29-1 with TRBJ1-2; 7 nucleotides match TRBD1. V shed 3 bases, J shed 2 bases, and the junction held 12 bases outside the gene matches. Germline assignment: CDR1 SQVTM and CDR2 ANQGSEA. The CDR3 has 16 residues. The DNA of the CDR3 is TGCAGCGTTGAGAATACTAGGACAGGACTGAACTATGGCTACACCTTC. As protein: CSVENTRTGLNYGYTF.

The CDR3 region is CASSTGPTGELFF. CDR3 sequence (DNA): TGTGCCAGCAGCACAGGCCCGACCGGGGAGCTGTTTTTT. This chain uses TRBV9 with TRBJ2-2, with a weak D call TRBD1 (5 bases). Germline CDR1 SGDLS, CDR2 YYNGEE. CDR3 length: 13 residues. V shed 4 bases and J shed 5 bases, with 9 bases lying between them.

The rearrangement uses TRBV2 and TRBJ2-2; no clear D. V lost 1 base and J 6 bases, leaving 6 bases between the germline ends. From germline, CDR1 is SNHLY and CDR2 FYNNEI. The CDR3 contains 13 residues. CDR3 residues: CASSEGRAGELFF. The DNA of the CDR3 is TGTGCCAGCAGTGAAGGACGGGCCGGGGAGCTGTTTTTT.

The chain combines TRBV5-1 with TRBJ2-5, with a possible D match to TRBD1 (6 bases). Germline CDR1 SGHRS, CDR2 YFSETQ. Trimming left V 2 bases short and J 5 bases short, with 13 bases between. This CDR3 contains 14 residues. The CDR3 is CASSFGQLGETQYF. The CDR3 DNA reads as TGCGCCAGCAGCTTTGGACAGCTTGGCGAGACCCAGTACTTC.

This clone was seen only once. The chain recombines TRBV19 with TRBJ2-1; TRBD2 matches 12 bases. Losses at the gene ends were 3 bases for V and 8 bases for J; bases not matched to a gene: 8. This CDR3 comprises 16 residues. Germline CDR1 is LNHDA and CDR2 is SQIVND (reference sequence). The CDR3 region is CASSIRSSGRGDEQFF. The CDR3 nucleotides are TGTGCCAGTAGTATCCGTTCTAGCGGGAGGGGCGATGAGCAGTTCTTC.

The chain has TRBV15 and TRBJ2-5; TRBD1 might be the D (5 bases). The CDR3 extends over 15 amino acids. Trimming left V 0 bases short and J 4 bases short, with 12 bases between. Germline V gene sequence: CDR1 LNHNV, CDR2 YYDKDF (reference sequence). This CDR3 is CATSRDQGSLETQYF. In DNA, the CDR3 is TGTGCCACCAGCAGAGATCAGGGCAGCCTAGAGACCCAGTACTTC.

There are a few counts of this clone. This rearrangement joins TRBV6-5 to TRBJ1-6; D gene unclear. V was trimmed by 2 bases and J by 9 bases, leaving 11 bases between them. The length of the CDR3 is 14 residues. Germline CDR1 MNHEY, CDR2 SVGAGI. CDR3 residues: CASSYRGMGSPLHF. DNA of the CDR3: TGTGCCAGCAGTTACAGAGGGATGGGTTCACCCCTCCACTTT.

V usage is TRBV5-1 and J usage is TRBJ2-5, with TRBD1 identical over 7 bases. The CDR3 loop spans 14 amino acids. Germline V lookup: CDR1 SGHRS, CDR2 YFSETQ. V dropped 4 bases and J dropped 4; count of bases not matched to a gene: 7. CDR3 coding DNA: TGCGCCAGCAGCATGACAGGGATTCTAGAGACCCAGTACTTC. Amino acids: CASSMTGILETQYF. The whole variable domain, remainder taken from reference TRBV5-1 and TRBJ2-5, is KAGVTQTPRYLIKTRGQQVTLSCSPISGHRSVSWYQQTPGQGLQFLFEYFSETQRNKGNFPGRFSGRQFSNSRSEMNVSTLELGDSALYLCASSMTGILETQYFGPGTRLLVL.

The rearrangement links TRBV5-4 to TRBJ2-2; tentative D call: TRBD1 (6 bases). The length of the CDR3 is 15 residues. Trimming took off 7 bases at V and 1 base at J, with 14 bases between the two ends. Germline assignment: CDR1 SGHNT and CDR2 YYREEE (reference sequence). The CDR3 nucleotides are TGTGCCAGCCACCGGACAGAGAAGAACACCGGGGAGCTGTTTTTT. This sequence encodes CASHRTEKNTGELFF. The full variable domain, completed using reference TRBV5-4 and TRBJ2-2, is ETGVTQSPTHLIKTRGQQVTLRCSSQSGHNTVSWYQQALGQGPQFIFQYYREEENGRGNFPPRFSGLQFPNYSSELNVNALELDDSALYLCASHRTEKNTGELFFGEGSRLTVL.

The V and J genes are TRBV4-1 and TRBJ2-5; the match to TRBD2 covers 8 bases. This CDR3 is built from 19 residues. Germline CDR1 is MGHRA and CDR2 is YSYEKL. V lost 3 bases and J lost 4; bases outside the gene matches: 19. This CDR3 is CASSHDPTGTGGGGETQYF. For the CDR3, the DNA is TGCGCCAGCAGCCACGACCCAACGGGAACGGGAGGGGGGGGAGAGACCCAGTACTTC.

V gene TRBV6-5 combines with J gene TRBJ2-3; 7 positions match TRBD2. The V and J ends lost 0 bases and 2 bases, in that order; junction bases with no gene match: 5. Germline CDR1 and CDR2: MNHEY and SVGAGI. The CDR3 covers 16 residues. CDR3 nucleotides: TGTGCCAGCAGTTACTCGTCTAGCGGCTCCACAGATACGCAGTATTTT. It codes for CASSYSSSGSTDTQYF.

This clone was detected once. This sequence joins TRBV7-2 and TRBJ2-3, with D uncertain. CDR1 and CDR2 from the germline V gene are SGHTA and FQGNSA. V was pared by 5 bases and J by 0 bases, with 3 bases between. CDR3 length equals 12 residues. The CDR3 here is CASSPSTDTQYF. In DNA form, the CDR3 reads TGTGCCAGCAGCCCTAGCACAGATACGCAGTATTTT.

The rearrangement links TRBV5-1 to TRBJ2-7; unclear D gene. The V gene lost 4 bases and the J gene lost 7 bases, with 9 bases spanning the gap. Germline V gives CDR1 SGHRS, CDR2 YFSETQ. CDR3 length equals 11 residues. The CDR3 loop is CASSLGEEQYF. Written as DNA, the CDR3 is TGCGCCAGCAGCCTGGGCGAAGAGCAGTACTTC.